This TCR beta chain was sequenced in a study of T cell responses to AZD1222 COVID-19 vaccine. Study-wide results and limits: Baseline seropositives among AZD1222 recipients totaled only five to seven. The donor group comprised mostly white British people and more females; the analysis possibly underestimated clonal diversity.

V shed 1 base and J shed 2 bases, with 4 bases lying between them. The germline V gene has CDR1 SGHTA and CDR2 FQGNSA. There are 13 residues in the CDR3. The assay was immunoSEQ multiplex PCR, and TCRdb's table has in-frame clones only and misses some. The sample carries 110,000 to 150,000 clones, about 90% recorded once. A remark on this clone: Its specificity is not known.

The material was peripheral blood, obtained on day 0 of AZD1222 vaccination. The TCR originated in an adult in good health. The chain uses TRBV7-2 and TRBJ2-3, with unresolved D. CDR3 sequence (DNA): TGTGCCAGCAGCTTAGAGAACACAGATACGCAGTATTTT. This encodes CASSLENTDTQYF.